Below, one T cell receptor beta chain is given with its context. The antigen remains undetermined. Per germline, CDR1 SQVTM and CDR2 ANQGSEA. V shed 7 bases, J shed 4 bases, and the junction held 13 bases outside the gene matches. This CDR3 is 14 amino acids long. TCRdb re-called the reads with MiXCR, one entry per CDR3 protein. The sample lists 740,000 or so distinct CDR3 sequences; roughly a third were seen once. The data stem from a study of T cell repertoires in cytomegalovirus infection. Study in general: TCR beta signatures that were public indicated CMV infection and matching HLA type.

Findings and caveats of the study: Clonotypes of TCR beta that were HLA-C-restricted and CMV-specific dominated the ex vivo response. The cumulative frequency of public TCR beta families identified carriers of CMV plus the relevant HLA.

This clonotype originated in a human donor in good health (CMV status not recorded). Some clones in this sample may be carry-over from other donors' samples. Sample: PBMCs. V gene TRBV29-1 combines with J gene TRBJ2-7; the match to TRBD1 covers 7 bases. Here the CDR3 DNA reads TGCAGCGCCGGGCGGACAGGTCCAACGTACGAGCAGTACTTC. Translating gives CSAGRTGPTYEQYF.